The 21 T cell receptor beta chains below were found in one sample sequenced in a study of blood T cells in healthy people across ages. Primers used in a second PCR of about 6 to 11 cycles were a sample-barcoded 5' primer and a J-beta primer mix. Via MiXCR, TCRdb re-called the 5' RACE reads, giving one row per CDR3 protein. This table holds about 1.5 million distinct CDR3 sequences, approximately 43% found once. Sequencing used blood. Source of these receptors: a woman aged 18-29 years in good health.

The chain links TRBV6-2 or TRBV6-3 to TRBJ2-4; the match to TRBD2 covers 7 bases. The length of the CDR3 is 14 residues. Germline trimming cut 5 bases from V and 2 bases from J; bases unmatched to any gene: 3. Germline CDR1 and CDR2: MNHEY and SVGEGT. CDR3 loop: CASSPSGTKNIQYF. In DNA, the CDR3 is TGTGCCAGCAGTCCTAGCGGAACCAAAAACATTCAGTACTTC.

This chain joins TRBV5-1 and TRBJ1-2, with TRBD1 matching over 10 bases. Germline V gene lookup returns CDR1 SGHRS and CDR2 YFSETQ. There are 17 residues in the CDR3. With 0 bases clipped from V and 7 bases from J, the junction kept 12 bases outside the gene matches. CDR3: CASSLAAGRDRGCGYTF. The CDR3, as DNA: TGCGCCAGCAGCTTGGCCGCGGGCCGGGACAGGGGATGTGGCTACACCTTC.

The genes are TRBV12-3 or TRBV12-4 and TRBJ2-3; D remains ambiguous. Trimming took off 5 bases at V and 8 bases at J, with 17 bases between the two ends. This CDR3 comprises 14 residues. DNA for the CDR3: TGTGCCAGCAGTCCCCGGGCCCTCTACGGTACGCAGTATTTT. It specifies CASSPRALYGTQYF.

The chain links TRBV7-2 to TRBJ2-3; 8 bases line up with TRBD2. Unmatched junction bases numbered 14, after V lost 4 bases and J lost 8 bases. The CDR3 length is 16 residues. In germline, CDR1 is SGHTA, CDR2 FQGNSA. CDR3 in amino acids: CASSSGLAGPRGTQYF. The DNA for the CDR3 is TGTGCCAGCAGCTCAGGATTAGCGGGGCCCAGGGGTACGCAGTATTTT.

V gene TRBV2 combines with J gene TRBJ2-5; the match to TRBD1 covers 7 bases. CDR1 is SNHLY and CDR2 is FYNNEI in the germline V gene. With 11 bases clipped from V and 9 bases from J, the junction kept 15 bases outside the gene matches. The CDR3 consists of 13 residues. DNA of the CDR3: TGTGCCCGCCCCACAGGGGTTCGAAGGGCCCAGTACTTC. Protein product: CARPTGVRRAQYF.

The CDR3 sequence is CSARTAWIDYGYTF. The CDR3 DNA sequence: TGCAGTGCTCGGACAGCCTGGATTGACTATGGCTACACCTTC. The V call is TRBV20-1, the J call TRBJ1-2; D might be TRBD1 (6 bases). This CDR3 contains 14 residues. The germline V gene encodes CDR1 DFQATT and CDR2 SNEGSKA (reference sequence). The ends were cut back, 5 bases at V and 3 bases at J, with 16 bases in the middle.

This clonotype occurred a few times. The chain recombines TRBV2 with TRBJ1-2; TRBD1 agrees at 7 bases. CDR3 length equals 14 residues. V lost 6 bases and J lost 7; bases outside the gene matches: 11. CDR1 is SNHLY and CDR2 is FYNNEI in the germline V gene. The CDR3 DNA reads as TGTGCCAGCAGCTACGGGACAGTTCGTGGTGGCTACACCTTC. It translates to CASSYGTVRGGYTF.

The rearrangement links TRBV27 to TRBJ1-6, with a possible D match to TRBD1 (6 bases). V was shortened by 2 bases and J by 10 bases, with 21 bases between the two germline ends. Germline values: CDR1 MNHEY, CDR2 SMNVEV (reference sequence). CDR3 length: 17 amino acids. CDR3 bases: TGTGCCAGCAGTTTAAGACCGCCGGAACAGGGCAAATCACCCCTCCACTTT. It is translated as CASSLRPPEQGKSPLHF.

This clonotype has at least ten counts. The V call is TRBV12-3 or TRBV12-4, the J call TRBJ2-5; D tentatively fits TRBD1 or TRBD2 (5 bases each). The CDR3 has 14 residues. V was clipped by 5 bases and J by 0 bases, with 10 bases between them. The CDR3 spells CASSPGLHQETQYF. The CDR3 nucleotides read TGTGCCAGCAGTCCGGGGCTACACCAAGAGACCCAGTACTTC.

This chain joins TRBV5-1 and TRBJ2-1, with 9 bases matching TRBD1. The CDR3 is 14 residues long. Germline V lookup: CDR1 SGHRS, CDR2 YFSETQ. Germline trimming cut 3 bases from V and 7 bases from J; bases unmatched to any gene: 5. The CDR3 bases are TGCGCCAGCAGCTCAATGACAGGGGGGAATGAGCAGTTCTTC. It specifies CASSSMTGGNEQFF.

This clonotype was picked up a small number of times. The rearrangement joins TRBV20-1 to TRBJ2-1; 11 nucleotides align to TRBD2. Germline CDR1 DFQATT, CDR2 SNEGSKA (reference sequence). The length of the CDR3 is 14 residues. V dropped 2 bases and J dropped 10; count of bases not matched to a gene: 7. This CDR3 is CSARRVAGGFEQFF. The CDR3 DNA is TGCAGTGCTAGAAGGGTAGCGGGAGGGTTCGAGCAGTTCTTC.

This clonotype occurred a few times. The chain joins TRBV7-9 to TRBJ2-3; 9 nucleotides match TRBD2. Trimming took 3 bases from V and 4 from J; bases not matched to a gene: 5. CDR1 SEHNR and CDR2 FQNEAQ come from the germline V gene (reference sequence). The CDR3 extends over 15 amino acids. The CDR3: CASSLIAGVSDTQYF. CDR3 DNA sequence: TGTGCCAGCAGCTTGATAGCGGGAGTATCAGATACGCAGTATTTT.

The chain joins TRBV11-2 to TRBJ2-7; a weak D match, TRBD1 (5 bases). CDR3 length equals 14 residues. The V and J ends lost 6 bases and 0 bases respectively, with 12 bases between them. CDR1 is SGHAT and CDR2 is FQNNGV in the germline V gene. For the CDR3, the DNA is TGTGCCAGCAGTCCTGACAGCGTCTCCTACGAGCAGTACTTC. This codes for CASSPDSVSYEQYF.

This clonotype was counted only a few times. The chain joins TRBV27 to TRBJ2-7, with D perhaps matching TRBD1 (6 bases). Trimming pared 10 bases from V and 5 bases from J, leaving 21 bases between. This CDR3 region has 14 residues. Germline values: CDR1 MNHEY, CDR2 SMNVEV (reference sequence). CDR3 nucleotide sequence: TGTGCCACCCACCCTCTAGGACAGACCCACGAGCAGTACTTC. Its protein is CATHPLGQTHEQYF.

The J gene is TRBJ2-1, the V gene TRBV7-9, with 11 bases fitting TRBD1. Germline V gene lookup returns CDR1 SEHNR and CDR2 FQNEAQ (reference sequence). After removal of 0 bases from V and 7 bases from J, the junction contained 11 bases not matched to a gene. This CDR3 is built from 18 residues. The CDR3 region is CASSLAYIRDRGENEQFF. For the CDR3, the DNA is TGTGCCAGCAGCTTAGCGTACATCCGGGACAGGGGGGAGAATGAGCAGTTCTTC.

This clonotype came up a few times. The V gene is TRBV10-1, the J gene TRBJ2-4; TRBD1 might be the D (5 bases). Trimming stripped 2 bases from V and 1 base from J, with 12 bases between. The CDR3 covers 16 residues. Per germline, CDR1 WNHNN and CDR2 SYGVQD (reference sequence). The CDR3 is CASSEGIRAAKNIQYF. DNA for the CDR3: TGCGCCAGCAGTGAGGGGATCAGGGCGGCCAAAAACATTCAGTACTTC.

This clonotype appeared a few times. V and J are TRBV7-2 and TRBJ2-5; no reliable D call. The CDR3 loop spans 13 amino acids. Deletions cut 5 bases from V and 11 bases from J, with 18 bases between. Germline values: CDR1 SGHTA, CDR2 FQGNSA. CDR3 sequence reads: CASSTYLGNEQYF. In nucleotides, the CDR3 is TGTGCCAGCAGCACCTACCTTGGGAATGAGCAGTACTTC.

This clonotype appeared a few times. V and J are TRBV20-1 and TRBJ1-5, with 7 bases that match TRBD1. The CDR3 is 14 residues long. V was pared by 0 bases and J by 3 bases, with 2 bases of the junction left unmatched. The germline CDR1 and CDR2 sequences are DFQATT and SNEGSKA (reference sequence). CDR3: CSARDGQVNQPQHF. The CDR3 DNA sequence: TGCAGTGCTAGAGATGGACAGGTCAATCAGCCCCAGCATTTT.

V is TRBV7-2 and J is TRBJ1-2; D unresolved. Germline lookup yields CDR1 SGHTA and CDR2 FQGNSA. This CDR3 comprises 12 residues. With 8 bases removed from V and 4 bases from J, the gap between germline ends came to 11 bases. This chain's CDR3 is CASQIRGYGYTF. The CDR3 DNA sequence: TGTGCCAGCCAAATAAGAGGCTATGGCTACACCTTC.

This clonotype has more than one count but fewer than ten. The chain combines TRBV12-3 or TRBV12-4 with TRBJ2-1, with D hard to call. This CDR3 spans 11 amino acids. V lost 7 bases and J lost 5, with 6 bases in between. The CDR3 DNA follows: TGTGCCAGCATGCGCAACAATGAGCAGTTCTTC. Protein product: CASMRNNEQFF.

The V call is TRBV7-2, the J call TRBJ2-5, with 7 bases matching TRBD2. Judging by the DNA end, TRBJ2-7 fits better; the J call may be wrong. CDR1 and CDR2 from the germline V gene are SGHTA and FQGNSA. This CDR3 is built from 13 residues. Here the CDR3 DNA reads TGTACCAGCAGCCCAAGCGGGACTCACGAGCAGTACTTC. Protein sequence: CTSSPSGTHEQYF.